The source of this T cell receptor beta chain is a study of blood T cell repertoires in COVID-19. Study-wide context: T cells, B-cell-depleted T cells, or PBMCs supplied cDNA or gDNA.

Original analysis: Nucleated cell counts were estimated from reference gene primer amplification. The data were produced by immunoSEQ multiplex PCR, yet TCRdb's version contains in-frame clones alone and is incomplete. Clone size and the V and J calls come from that table; the DNA yielded D and trimming. This sample has more than 250,000 clones, with approximately 88% found just once. Germline V gene data show CDR1 as SGHRS and CDR2 as YFSETQ. This CDR3 is 13 amino acids long. Trimming stripped 2 bases from V and 1 base from J, with 7 bases between. The receptor was derived from a woman aged 35 to 49 with acute COVID-19. This rearrangement joins TRBV5-1 to TRBJ2-7; D possibly corresponds to TRBD1 (6 bases). Sequenced: PBMCs or T cells enriched from blood (not recorded which). The CDR3 DNA is TGCGCCAGCAGCTTACAGGGTTCCTACGAGCAGTACTTC. Residues: CASSLQGSYEQYF.